This T cell receptor beta chain emerged from a study of a mutant IDH1 vaccine in newly diagnosed glioma. Overall study: Vaccination was launched 4-6 weeks after radiotherapy alone, or with temozolomide cycles.

This CDR3 has 13 residues. V gave up 7 bases and J gave up 3 bases; unmatched junction bases: 3. Germline V gene sequence: CDR1 LGHNT, CDR2 FRNRAP. Clones were sequenced by immunoSEQ multiplex PCR, and TCRdb holds only the in-frame ones, with some missing. The data contain 100,000 to 120,000 clones, 90% of them singletons. The time point is: week 11, during vaccination. The investigators gave 300 ug of mutant IDH1 20-mer peptide in each vaccine dose, together with topical imiquimod. To note about this clone: The target antigen is unknown.

This receptor was identified in a woman aged 45 to 65 with glioma. Here the sequenced sample was PBMCs, taken from a glioma patient whose treatment included an IDH1 peptide vaccine. This sequence joins TRBV12-5 and TRBJ2-5; 9 bases line up with TRBD2. The CDR3 DNA follows: TGTGCTAGTGTCGGGACTAGCAAAGAGACCCAGTACTTC. Protein: CASVGTSKETQYF.